One sample yielded the 7 T cell receptor beta chains listed below, sequenced in a study of response to subunit inactivated influenza vaccine. Each CDR3 protein is one row after TCRdb ran MiXCR on the RT-PCR reads. The sample lists roughly 710,000 distinct CDR3 sequences, about 15% occurring once. Specimen: PBMCs from blood, collected 14 to 15 days before vaccination. These TCRs come from a man aged 50-59 years who received an inactivated influenza vaccine.

The chain uses TRBV25-1 and TRBJ2-5; 7 bases line up with TRBD1. Germline lookup yields CDR1 MGHDK and CDR2 SYGVNS. J lost 1 base, V lost 1 base, and 9 bases had no gene match. The CDR3 loop spans 17 amino acids. The CDR3 DNA is TGTGCCAGCAGTGAATGGGGATTCCGGGACAGCCAAGAGACCCAGTACTTC. Protein sequence: CASSEWGFRDSQETQYF. Together with reference TRBV25-1 and TRBJ2-5, the CDR3 gives the full variable domain: EADIYQTPRYLVIGTGKKITLECSQTMGHDKMYWYQQDPGMELHLIHYSYGVNSTEKGDLSSESTVSRIRTEHFPLTLESARPSHTSQYLCASSEWGFRDSQETQYFGPGTRLLVL.

This clonotype has a handful of counts. The chain links TRBV14 to TRBJ2-5; D may be TRBD1 (6 bases). V was cut by 4 bases and J by 2 bases, with 14 bases left in between. The CDR3 is made up of 15 amino acids. CDR1 is SGHDN, CDR2 FVKESK, per germline. CDR3 in amino acids: CASSRSDRPQETQYF. The CDR3, as DNA: TGTGCCAGCAGCCGCTCCGACAGGCCACAAGAGACCCAGTACTTC. Variable domain in full (rest from reference TRBV14 and TRBJ2-5): EAGVTQFPSHSVIEKGQTVTLRCDPISGHDNLYWYRRVMGKEIKFLLHFVKESKQDESGMPNNRFLAERTGGTYSTLKVQPAELEDSGVYFCASSRSDRPQETQYFGPGTRLLVL.

The J gene is TRBJ2-2, the V gene TRBV5-1; TRBD2 matches at 9 bases. The V gene's germline CDR1 is SGHRS and CDR2 YFSETQ. The CDR3 is made up of 16 amino acids. Trimming took 9 bases from V and 7 from J; bases not matched to a gene: 16. CDR3 DNA: TGCGCCACCAACTTTGGCGGCGGGGGGGCCGGCGGGGAGCTGTTTTTT. Protein sequence: CATNFGGGGAGGELFF.

This clonotype was found a few times. The rearrangement links TRBV28 to TRBJ2-7; 7 positions agree with TRBD1. Germline loops: CDR1 MDHEN, CDR2 SYDVKM. J gave up 5 bases and V 10 bases, and 14 bases lay outside the gene matches. The CDR3 is made up of 14 amino acids. The CDR3 here is CATSLGTARHEQYF. As DNA, the CDR3 is TGTGCCACTTCTCTCGGGACAGCCCGCCACGAGCAGTACTTC.

The sample holds many counts of this clonotype. This rearrangement joins TRBV5-1 to TRBJ2-7; D remains ambiguous. The germline V gene encodes CDR1 SGHRS and CDR2 YFSETQ. This CDR3 region has 12 residues. The germline V and J ends were trimmed by 4 bases and 0 bases, with 5 bases remaining between them. The CDR3 sequence: CASSTGSYEQYF. CDR3 DNA: TGCGCCAGCAGCACGGGCTCCTACGAGCAGTACTTC.

CDR3 sequence reads: CASSISWDNYGYTF. The CDR3 nucleotides read TGTGCCAGTAGTATCTCCTGGGACAACTATGGCTACACCTTC. The chain is built from TRBV19 and TRBJ1-2; possible D gene TRBD1, 5 bases. CDR1 and CDR2 (germline): LNHDA, SQIVND (reference sequence). Trimming cost V 3 bases and J 2 bases, with 10 bases left between them. The CDR3 consists of 14 residues. Filled out from reference TRBV19 and TRBJ1-2, the complete variable domain reads DGGITQSPKYLFRKEGQNVTLSCEQNLNHDAMYWYRQDPGQGLRLIYYSQIVNDFQKGDIAEGYSVSREKKESFPLTVTSAQKNPTAFYLCASSISWDNYGYTFGSGTRLTVV.

The CDR3 coding sequence is TGTGCCAGCAGTCTCATTCTGGGGCTGGGGCAGTACTTC. Translating it yields CASSLILGLGQYF. The chain is built from TRBV12-3 or TRBV12-4 and TRBJ2-7; D might be TRBD1 (5 bases). V was cut by 5 bases and J by 9 bases, with 17 bases left in between. The CDR3 loop spans 13 amino acids.